The following is a T cell receptor beta chain sequence with its context. The data were taken from a study of shared clonotypes between healthy human individuals. Produced via immunoSEQ multiplex PCR; TCRdb's table is partial and in-frame only. The table has over a million clones, roughly 80% seen once; the top ten hold about 1.5%. The TCR sequence derives from a man younger than 35 in good health. Sequenced input: memory CD4+ T cells sorted from blood. The subset here: CD45RA-negative fraction.

CDR3 protein: CAWSNLDPGTSGNTIYF. The CDR3 nucleotides read TGTGCCTGGAGTAATTTGGACCCAGGCACCTCTGGAAACACCATATATTTT. The chain couples TRBV30 to TRBJ1-3; no clear D. The V gene lost 2 bases and the J gene lost 0 bases, with 17 bases spanning the gap. The CDR3 is 17 residues long. CDR1 and CDR2 (germline): GTSNPN, SVGIG (reference sequence).